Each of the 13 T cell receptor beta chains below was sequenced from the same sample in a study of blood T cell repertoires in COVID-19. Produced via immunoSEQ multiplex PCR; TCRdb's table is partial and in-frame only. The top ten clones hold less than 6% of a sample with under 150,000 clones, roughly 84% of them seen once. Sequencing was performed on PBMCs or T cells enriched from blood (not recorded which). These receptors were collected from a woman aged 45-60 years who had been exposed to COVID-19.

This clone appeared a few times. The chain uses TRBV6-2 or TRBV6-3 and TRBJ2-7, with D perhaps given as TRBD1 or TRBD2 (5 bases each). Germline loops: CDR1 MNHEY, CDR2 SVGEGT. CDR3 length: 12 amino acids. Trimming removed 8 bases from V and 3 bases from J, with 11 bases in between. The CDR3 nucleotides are TGTGCCAGCCGCCAGGGAGTCTACGAGCAGTACTTC. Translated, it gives CASRQGVYEQYF.

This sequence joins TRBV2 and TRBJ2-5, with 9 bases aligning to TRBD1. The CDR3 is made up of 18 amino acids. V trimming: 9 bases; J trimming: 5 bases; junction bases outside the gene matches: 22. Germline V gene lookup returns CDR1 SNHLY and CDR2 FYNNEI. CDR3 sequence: CARGRARDRVKSAETQYF. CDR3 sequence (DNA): TGTGCCAGGGGTCGGGCTCGGGACAGGGTCAAGTCTGCGGAGACCCAGTACTTC.

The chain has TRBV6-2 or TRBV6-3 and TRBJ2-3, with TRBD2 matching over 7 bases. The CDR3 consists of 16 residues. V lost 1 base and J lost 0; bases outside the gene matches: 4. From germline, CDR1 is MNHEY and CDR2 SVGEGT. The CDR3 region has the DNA TGTGCCAGCAGTTACTGGGCTAGCGGTAGCACAGATACGCAGTATTTT. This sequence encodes CASSYWASGSTDTQYF.

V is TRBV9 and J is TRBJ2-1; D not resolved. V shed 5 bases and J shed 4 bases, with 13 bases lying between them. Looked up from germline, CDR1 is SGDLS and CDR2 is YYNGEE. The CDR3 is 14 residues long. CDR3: CASSIRGAYNEQFF. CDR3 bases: TGTGCCAGCAGTATTAGAGGAGCATACAATGAGCAGTTCTTC.

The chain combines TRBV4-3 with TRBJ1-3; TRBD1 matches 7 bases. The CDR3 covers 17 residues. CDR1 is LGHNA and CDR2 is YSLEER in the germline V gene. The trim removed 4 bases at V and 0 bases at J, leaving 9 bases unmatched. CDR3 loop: CASSRRTGQYSGNTIYF. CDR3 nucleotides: TGCGCCAGCAGCCGCCGGACAGGTCAATACTCTGGAAACACCATATATTTT.

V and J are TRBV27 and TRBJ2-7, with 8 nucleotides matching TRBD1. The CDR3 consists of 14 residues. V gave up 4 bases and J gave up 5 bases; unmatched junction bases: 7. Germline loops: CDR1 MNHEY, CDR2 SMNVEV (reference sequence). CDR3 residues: CASSSYRGANEQYF. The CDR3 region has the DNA TGTGCCAGCAGTTCATACAGGGGGGCAAACGAGCAGTACTTC.

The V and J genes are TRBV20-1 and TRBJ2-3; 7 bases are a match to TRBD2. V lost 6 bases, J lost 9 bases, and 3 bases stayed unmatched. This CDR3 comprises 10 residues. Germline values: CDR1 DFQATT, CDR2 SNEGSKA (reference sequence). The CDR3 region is CSALLATQYF. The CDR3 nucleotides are TGCAGTGCCTTACTAGCGACGCAGTATTTT.

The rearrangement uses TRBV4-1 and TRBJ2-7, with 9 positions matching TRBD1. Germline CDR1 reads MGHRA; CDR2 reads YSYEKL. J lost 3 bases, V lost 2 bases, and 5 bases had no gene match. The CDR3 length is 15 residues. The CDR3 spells CASSQSGTGFYEQYF. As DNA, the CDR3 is TGCGCCAGCAGCCAATCCGGGACAGGGTTCTACGAGCAGTACTTC.

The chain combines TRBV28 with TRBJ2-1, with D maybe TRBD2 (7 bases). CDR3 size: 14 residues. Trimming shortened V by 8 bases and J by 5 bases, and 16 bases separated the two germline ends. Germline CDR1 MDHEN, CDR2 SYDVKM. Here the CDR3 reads CASQIGGRNNEQFF. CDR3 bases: TGTGCCAGCCAGATCGGGGGGCGCAACAATGAGCAGTTCTTC.

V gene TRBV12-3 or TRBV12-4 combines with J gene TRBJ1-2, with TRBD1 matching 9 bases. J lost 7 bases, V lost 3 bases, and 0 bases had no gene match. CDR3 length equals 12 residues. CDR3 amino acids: CASSLGQGGYTF. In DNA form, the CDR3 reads TGTGCCAGCAGTTTGGGACAGGGTGGCTACACCTTC.

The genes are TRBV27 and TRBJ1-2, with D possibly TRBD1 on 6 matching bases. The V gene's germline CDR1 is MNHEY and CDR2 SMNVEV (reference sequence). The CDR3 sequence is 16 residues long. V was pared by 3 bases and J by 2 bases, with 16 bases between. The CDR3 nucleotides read TGTGCCAGCAGTTTTCTCGACAGGACTTACAACTATGGCTACACCTTC. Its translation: CASSFLDRTYNYGYTF.

For the CDR3, the DNA is TGCAGCGCTGAGGGGGGAAATGGCTACACCTTC. It codes for CSAEGGNGYTF. The V and J genes are TRBV29-1 and TRBJ1-2; weak D call: TRBD1 (6 bases). Trimming removed 7 bases at V and 6 bases at J, with 12 bases between. The CDR3 runs to 11 residues. The germline gives CDR1 SQVTM, CDR2 ANQGSEA.

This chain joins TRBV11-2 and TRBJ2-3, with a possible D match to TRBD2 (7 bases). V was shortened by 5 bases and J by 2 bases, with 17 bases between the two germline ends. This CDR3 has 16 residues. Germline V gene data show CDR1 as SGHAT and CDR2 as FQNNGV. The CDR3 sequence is CASSRSGRGDTDTQYF. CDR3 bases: TGTGCCAGCAGCCGCTCGGGGAGGGGGGACACAGATACGCAGTATTTT.